This entry lists 14 T cell receptor beta chains sequenced from one sample in a study of follicular helper T cells after annual influenza vaccination. Measured with immunoSEQ multiplex PCR; TCRdb has only the in-frame clones, and not every one. The table records about 11,000 clones, more than 65% of them present only once. The time point was: 2014-2015 season, pre-vaccination. Sequenced material: CXCR5- memory CD4+ T cells sorted from blood, taken on the day of influenza vaccination. The receptors here all came from an adult who received the influenza vaccine.

The genes are TRBV4-2 and TRBJ2-3; either TRBD1 or TRBD2 may supply D (5 bases each). Trimming shortened V by 0 bases and J by 6 bases, and 10 bases separated the two germline ends. CDR3 length: 14 amino acids. Germline assignment: CDR1 LGHNA and CDR2 YNFKEQ. The CDR3 region has the DNA TGTGCCAGCAGCCAAGATCAAGGGGAGGATACGCAGTATTTT. Its translation: CASSQDQGEDTQYF.

The CDR3 spells CASSLGSELGELFF. In nucleotides, the CDR3 is TGTGCCAGCAGCTTAGGCAGTGAACTCGGGGAGCTGTTTTTT. This sequence joins TRBV7-9 and TRBJ2-2; D is ambiguous. The CDR3 is 14 amino acids. Germline V gene lookup returns CDR1 SEHNR and CDR2 FQNEAQ (reference sequence). Trimming shortened V by 1 base and J by 7 bases, and 10 bases separated the two germline ends. The full variable domain, its missing parts supplied by reference TRBV7-9 and TRBJ2-2, is DTGVSQNPRHKITKRGQNVTFRCDPISEHNRLYWYRQTLGQGPEFLTYFQNEAQLEKSRLLSDRFSAERPKGSFSTLEIQRTEQGDSAMYLCASSLGSELGELFFGEGSRLTVL.

The count of this clone is one. The chain combines TRBV6-5 with TRBJ2-3; D may match TRBD1 or TRBD2 (5 bases each). CDR3 length equals 13 residues. V was trimmed by 8 bases and J by 1 base, leaving 10 bases between them. Germline lookup yields CDR1 MNHEY and CDR2 SVGAGI. In DNA form, the CDR3 reads TGTGCCAGCCGACGGGGACGCACAGATACGCAGTATTTT. Encoded protein: CASRRGRTDTQYF.

This chain joins TRBV10-3 and TRBJ1-2; a possible D gene is TRBD1 (6 bases). From germline, CDR1 is ENHRY and CDR2 SYGVKD. The length of the CDR3 is 15 residues. The V end was cut by 0 bases, the J end by 13 bases, with 21 bases between. The CDR3 is CAISESGRGQSSRTF. The CDR3 DNA follows: TGTGCCATCAGTGAGTCGGGACGTGGACAGTCGAGTCGCACCTTC.

The chain couples TRBV19 to TRBJ1-5, with 7 bases matching TRBD1. The trim removed 6 bases at V and 4 bases at J, leaving 12 bases unmatched. Germline CDR1 and CDR2: LNHDA and SQIVND (reference sequence). The CDR3 extends over 16 amino acids. The CDR3 is CASRKEATGRNQPQHF. The CDR3 coding sequence is TGTGCCAGTAGGAAGGAGGCGACAGGGAGAAATCAGCCCCAGCATTTT.

A few counts support this clone. The chain employs TRBV7-2 and TRBJ1-2; possible D gene TRBD1, 5 bases. Trimming stripped 5 bases from V and 2 bases from J, with 18 bases between. This CDR3 region has 16 residues. Per the germline V gene, CDR1 is SGHTA and CDR2 is FQGNSA. CDR3: CASSPQGGRANYGYTF. The CDR3, as DNA: TGTGCCAGCAGCCCCCAGGGTGGCAGGGCAAACTATGGCTACACCTTC.

V usage is TRBV19 and J usage is TRBJ2-2; D gene uncertain. The CDR3 loop spans 13 amino acids. Germline V gene lookup returns CDR1 LNHDA and CDR2 SQIVND (reference sequence). V was cut by 5 bases and J by 5 bases, with 9 bases left in between. CDR3: CASSADWTGELFF. As DNA, the CDR3 is TGTGCCAGTAGTGCGGATTGGACCGGGGAGCTGTTTTTT.

This chain's CDR3 is CASRPLVGSSTQYF. CDR3 nucleotide sequence: TGTGCCAGTAGACCTTTGGTGGGGTCGTCGACCCAGTACTTC. The genes are TRBV19 and TRBJ2-5; D remains ambiguous. V was shortened by 6 bases and J by 7 bases, with 18 bases between the two germline ends. CDR1 is LNHDA and CDR2 is SQIVND in the germline V gene (reference sequence). The CDR3 runs 14 residues.

This clone occurred once. The rearrangement uses TRBV30 and TRBJ2-6; perhaps TRBD1 as D (6 bases). The germline gives CDR1 GTSNPN, CDR2 SVGIG (reference sequence). The CDR3 is 15 residues long. Deletions cut 3 bases from V and 2 bases from J, with 11 bases between. Written as DNA, the CDR3 is TGTGCCTGGAGACAGGGTTCGCCTGGGGCCAACGTCCTGACTTTC. It codes for CAWRQGSPGANVLTF.

The chain uses TRBV18 and TRBJ1-6; TRBD1 aligns across 10 bases. Germline assignment: CDR1 KGHSH and CDR2 LQKENI. Losses at the gene ends were 6 bases for V and 5 bases for J; bases not matched to a gene: 4. The CDR3 contains 15 residues. CDR3 bases: TGTGCCAGCTCCACCGGGACAGGGGATAATTCACCCCTCCACTTT. Translated: CASSTGTGDNSPLHF. The full variable domain, completed using reference TRBV18 and TRBJ1-6, is NAGVMQNPRHLVRRRGQEARLRCSPMKGHSHVYWYRQLPEEGLKFMVYLQKENIIDESGMPKERFSAEFPKEGPSILRIQQVVRGDSAAYFCASSTGTGDNSPLHFGNGTRLTVT.

The rearrangement links TRBV5-1 to TRBJ1-4, with a possible D match to TRBD1 (5 bases). Germline V CDR1 and CDR2: SGHRS, YFSETQ. This CDR3 region has 14 residues. Trimming took 1 base from V and 5 from J, leaving 9 bases between them. This CDR3 reads CASSLLQANEKLFF. The CDR3 DNA reads as TGCGCCAGCAGCTTGTTACAGGCCAATGAAAAACTGTTTTTT.

There are a few counts of this clone. This rearrangement joins TRBV10-3 to TRBJ1-2, with D perhaps matching TRBD1 (5 bases). Per the germline V gene, CDR1 is ENHRY and CDR2 is SYGVKD. This CDR3 has 14 amino acids. Between the trimmed V and J ends, which lost 8 bases and 3 bases, there was a span of 16 bases. DNA of the CDR3: TGTGCCATCCCTGATCCTGGAGGGGACTATGGCTACACCTTC. As protein: CAIPDPGGDYGYTF.

The V gene is TRBV7-9, the J gene TRBJ2-3, with a weak D call TRBD2 (6 bases). CDR1 is SEHNR and CDR2 is FQNEAQ in the germline V gene (reference sequence). The CDR3 runs to 15 residues. The germline V and J ends were trimmed by 5 bases and 2 bases, with 14 bases remaining between them. CDR3 residues: CASSLSSAPTDTQYF. CDR3 in DNA: TGTGCCAGCAGCCTCTCTAGCGCCCCCACAGATACGCAGTATTTT.

V is TRBV7-8 and J is TRBJ2-5; 7 bases match TRBD1. J gave up 4 bases and V 3 bases, and 2 bases lay outside the gene matches. The CDR3 has 13 residues. Germline V CDR1 and CDR2: SGHVS, FQNEAQ. The CDR3 nucleotides are TGTGCCAGCAGCTTCACAGGGGCAGAGACCCAGTACTTC. It translates to CASSFTGAETQYF.